The clone carrying this T cell receptor beta chain appeared once. TCRdb keeps only in-frame clones here, not all; method: immunoSEQ multiplex PCR. Of roughly 80,000 clones in the sample, 81% are singletons; the top ten hold approximately 44%. V lost 2 bases to trimming and J lost 4 bases; unmatched junction nucleotides: 10. CDR1 is SGHDT and CDR2 is YYEEEE in the germline V gene. This CDR3 has 16 amino acids. This record comes from a study of blood T cell repertoires in COVID-19. Study background: T cells, B-cell-depleted T cells, or PBMCs provided the cDNA or gDNA that served as material.

Sequencing was carried out using peripheral blood. The sequence came from a man older than 75 with acute or convalescent COVID-19. V and J are TRBV5-6 and TRBJ1-2, with 8 bases identical to TRBD1. As DNA, the CDR3 is TGTGCCAGCAGCTTATCCTTCAGGGGGCTGGTCTATGGCTACACCTTC. It translates to CASSLSFRGLVYGYTF. Combining the CDR3 with reference TRBV5-6 and TRBJ1-2 gives the whole variable domain DAGVTQSPTHLIKTRGQQVTLRCSPKSGHDTVSWYQQALGQGPQFIFQYYEEEERQRGNFPDRFSGHQFPNYSSELNVNALLLGDSALYLCASSLSFRGLVYGYTFGSGTRLTVV.